Below are 8 T cell receptor beta chains sequenced from a single sample in a study of cytomegalovirus exposure and HLA in healthy donors. TCRdb's table, derived via immunoSEQ multiplex PCR, lists solely in-frame clones and lacks some. In the table there are 120,000 to 150,000 clones, around four fifths of which are singletons. Sequenced input: PBMCs. The receptor source for this set is a woman between 25 and 40 years old in good health and CMV-seronegative.

V usage is TRBV18 and J usage is TRBJ2-5; 7 nucleotides line up with TRBD2. The germline gives CDR1 KGHSH, CDR2 LQKENI. V lost 3 bases and J lost 5; bases outside the gene matches: 6. The CDR3 is 14 amino acids. CDR3 DNA: TGTGCCAGCTCACCGACTAGCCGCCTGGAGACCCAGTACTTC. Amino acid sequence: CASSPTSRLETQYF.

The chain is built from TRBV27 and TRBJ2-3; 7 bases are shared with TRBD1. This CDR3 contains 15 residues. CDR1 MNHEY and CDR2 SMNVEV come from the germline V gene (reference sequence). V trimming: 6 bases; J trimming: 0 bases; junction bases outside the gene matches: 6. The CDR3 DNA sequence: TGTGCCAGCAGCAAGGGACAGATTAGCACAGATACGCAGTATTTT. The encoded protein is CASSKGQISTDTQYF.

J is TRBJ2-1 and V is TRBV7-2, with TRBD1 matching over 9 bases. Germline V lookup: CDR1 SGHTA, CDR2 FQGNSA. Trimming at V came to 3 bases and at J to 9 bases, leaving 9 bases not matched to a gene. The CDR3 spans 15 residues. The CDR3 spells CASSFSDRGSAEQFF. CDR3 in DNA: TGTGCCAGCAGCTTCTCCGACAGGGGGAGTGCTGAGCAGTTCTTC.

The rearrangement joins TRBV27 to TRBJ1-2; tentative D call: TRBD1 (5 bases). Germline assignment: CDR1 MNHEY and CDR2 SMNVEV (reference sequence). This CDR3 is 17 amino acids long. Trimming removed 0 bases at V and 3 bases at J, with 17 bases between. CDR3 residues: CASSLSAREAIYYGYTF. In DNA form, the CDR3 reads TGTGCCAGCAGTTTATCGGCCAGGGAAGCCATCTACTATGGCTACACCTTC.

In this sample, this clone turned up a few times. This chain connects TRBV18 to TRBJ2-7; 8 bases fit TRBD1. CDR1 and CDR2 from the germline V gene are KGHSH and LQKENI. The CDR3 has 15 residues. The V gene end was trimmed by 3 bases and the J gene end by 0 bases; junction bases not matched to a gene: 4. The CDR3: CASSPGTGRSYEQYF. CDR3 nucleotide sequence: TGTGCCAGCTCACCCGGGACAGGCCGCTCCTACGAGCAGTACTTC. The full variable domain, in which reference TRBV18 and TRBJ2-7 provide the parts outside the CDR3, is NAGVMQNPRHLVRRRGQEARLRCSPMKGHSHVYWYRQLPEEGLKFMVYLQKENIIDESGMPKERFSAEFPKEGPSILRIQQVVRGDSAAYFCASSPGTGRSYEQYFGPGTRLTVT.

The chain employs TRBV5-1 and TRBJ1-2; 8 positions match TRBD1. Germline V gives CDR1 SGHRS, CDR2 YFSETQ. The junction had 7 bases not matched to a gene; V was cut back by 2 bases and J by 7 bases. The CDR3 totals 14 residues. The CDR3 bases are TGCGCCAGCAGCTTAGGGACAGGAACCCGTGGCTACACCTTC. Translation gives CASSLGTGTRGYTF. Full variable domain (missing parts from reference TRBV5-1 and TRBJ1-2): KAGVTQTPRYLIKTRGQQVTLSCSPISGHRSVSWYQQTPGQGLQFLFEYFSETQRNKGNFPGRFSGRQFSNSRSEMNVSTLELGDSALYLCASSLGTGTRGYTFGSGTRLTVV.

The chain uses TRBV5-1 and TRBJ1-2; D unresolved. V was clipped by 1 base and J by 0 bases, with 10 bases between them. The CDR3 has 15 residues. In germline, CDR1 is SGHRS, CDR2 YFSETQ. The DNA of the CDR3 is TGCGCCAGCAGCTTGTATTACGGAGCTAACTATGGCTACACCTTC. Translated: CASSLYYGANYGYTF.

The chain joins TRBV11-2 to TRBJ2-7; perhaps TRBD1 as D (6 bases). The V gene lost 5 bases and the J gene lost 3 bases, with 14 bases spanning the gap. The CDR3 sequence is 14 residues long. CDR1 and CDR2 (germline): SGHAT, FQNNGV. The CDR3 sequence: CASSQDWTDYEQYF. The CDR3 nucleotides read TGTGCCAGCAGCCAAGACTGGACAGACTACGAGCAGTACTTC.